Included here is one T cell receptor beta chain sequence, with context. The antigen remains unidentified. 5'-RACE, quantitative and with molecular barcodes, yielded the TCR beta libraries. TCRdb reanalysed the 5' RACE reads using MiXCR and keeps one entry per CDR3 protein. The sample yields roughly 450,000 distinct CDR3 sequences, roughly a quarter seen once. This entry is derived from a study of CD8 T cells in ankylosing spondylitis. Findings and limits, study-wide: Earlier work had already found some motif variants in reactive arthritis synovial fluid and blood. The study looked at matched synovial fluid samples from ankylosing spondylitis patients. Disease-linked clones were reported to be significantly enriched there. Clones linked with disease were CD8+ and fairly uncommon in the peripheral blood. Characteristic, it appeared, of ankylosing spondylitis blood was a TCR beta motif of several highly homologous variants.

This CDR3 comprises 15 residues. Trimming pared 5 bases from V and 4 bases from J, leaving 15 bases between. This clonotype was obtained from a male donor with ankylosing spondylitis. The sample was blood, either unsorted or a sorted T cell fraction (not recorded which). The chain recombines TRBV12-3 or TRBV12-4 with TRBJ1-5; perhaps TRBD1 as D (6 bases). CDR3 bases: TGTGCCAGCAGTACCCAACAGGGTGCTAATCAGCCCCAGCATTTT. Translating it yields CASSTQQGANQPQHF.